The 14 T cell receptor beta chains reported below all come from one sample, sequenced in a study of OX40 agonist ivuxolimab in advanced cancers. Assay used: immunoSEQ multiplex PCR; TCRdb lists only in-frame clones, some missing. Of over 55,000 clones in the sample, 84% were seen once. The specimen was CD4+ or CD8+ T cells sorted from blood, collected in a trial of the OX40 agonist ivuxolimab. The receptors stem from an adult with an advanced solid tumor such as melanoma, head and neck, liver or kidney cancer.

The chain joins TRBV12-5 to TRBJ2-3; 7 bases match TRBD1. There are 14 residues in the CDR3. Trimming took 9 bases from V and 4 from J; bases not matched to a gene: 10. Germline CDR1 is LGHNT and CDR2 is FRNRAP. Here the CDR3 DNA reads TGTGCTAGCACTACGGCAGGGGGACCAGATACGCAGTATTTT. It encodes CASTTAGGPDTQYF.

The sample holds one count of this clone. The chain has TRBV19 and TRBJ2-1; TRBD2 matches at 8 bases. With 4 bases clipped from V and 5 bases from J, the junction kept 13 bases outside the gene matches. CDR1 and CDR2 from the germline V gene are LNHDA and SQIVND (reference sequence). This CDR3 is built from 17 residues. CDR3 in amino acids: CASSKPPGLGADNEQFF. CDR3 DNA sequence: TGTGCCAGTAGTAAACCCCCGGGACTAGGAGCCGACAATGAGCAGTTCTTC.

The chain is built from TRBV29-1 and TRBJ1-5, with D possibly being TRBD1 (6 bases). V lost 6 bases, J lost 3 bases, and 12 bases lay in between. The CDR3 has 13 residues. CDR1 is SQVTM, CDR2 ANQGSEA, per germline. CDR3 amino acids: CSVQQGINQPQHF. In nucleotides, the CDR3 is TGCAGCGTCCAACAGGGTATCAATCAGCCCCAGCATTTT.

The genes are TRBV6-1 and TRBJ1-2, with no clear D. Deletions cut 3 bases from V and 1 base from J, with 15 bases between. The CDR3 length is 16 residues. Germline CDR1 MNHNS, CDR2 SASEGT. In DNA form, the CDR3 reads TGTGCCAGCAGTGAGGCAGGCACCTCCGATAACTATGGCTACACCTTC. This gives the protein CASSEAGTSDNYGYTF.

The chain carries TRBV6-1 and TRBJ1-1; no firm D call. This CDR3 contains 14 residues. V lost 5 bases, J lost 1 base, and 11 bases lay in between. The germline V gene has CDR1 MNHNS and CDR2 SASEGT. The CDR3 DNA reads TGTGCCAGCAGTATTGACACGGCGAACACTGAAGCTTTCTTT. Residues: CASSIDTANTEAFF.

J is TRBJ1-5 and V is TRBV19, with D tentatively TRBD1 (5 bases). Germline CDR1 and CDR2: LNHDA and SQIVND (reference sequence). Trimming removed 7 bases at V and 9 bases at J, with 22 bases between. The CDR3 extends over 15 amino acids. Written as DNA, the CDR3 is TGTGCCAGTACCCTCCAAAGAGGGGCCCCAAGGCCCCAGCATTTT. Amino acid sequence: CASTLQRGAPRPQHF.

CDR3 amino acids: CASSPPHSRETQYF. Written as DNA, the CDR3 is TGTGCCAGCTCACCACCGCACAGCCGAGAGACCCAGTACTTC. The rearrangement links TRBV18 to TRBJ2-5; D is unresolved. The ends were cut back, 0 bases at V and 4 bases at J, with 9 bases in the middle. In germline, CDR1 is KGHSH, CDR2 LQKENI. The CDR3 has 14 amino acids.

The chain recombines TRBV1 with TRBJ1-5; the table's TRBD1 call for D was not verified on the DNA. TRBV1 is reported as a pseudogene. This CDR3 spans 15 amino acids. CDR3 nucleotide sequence: TGCACCAGCAGCCAGCAGACAATGGTCGCGCAGCCCCAGCATTTT. Amino acids: CTSSQQTMVAQPQHF.

V usage is TRBV6-5 and J usage is TRBJ1-2; the D is unclear. The CDR3 consists of 10 residues. Germline V lookup: CDR1 MNHEY, CDR2 SVGAGI. Trimming took 7 bases from V and 10 from J, leaving 10 bases between them. CDR3 DNA sequence: TGTGCCAGCAATAGGGCGTACTACACCTTC. This encodes CASNRAYYTF.

CDR3 sequence: CASSRGGGAAGYTF. CDR3 nucleotide sequence: TGTGCCAGCAGTCGGGGTGGGGGCGCGGCTGGCTACACCTTC. The chain joins TRBV28 to TRBJ1-2; TRBD1 is a possible D gene (6 bases). The CDR3 is 14 amino acids. The V gene's germline CDR1 is MDHEN and CDR2 SYDVKM. Trimming removed 5 bases at V and 7 bases at J, with 17 bases between.

This clone has a handful of counts. The chain is built from TRBV5-6 and TRBJ2-2, with D perhaps given as TRBD1 or TRBD2 (5 bases each). V was cut by 0 bases and J by 5 bases, with 5 bases left in between. The CDR3 consists of 13 residues. CDR1 SGHDT and CDR2 YYEEEE come from the germline V gene. The CDR3 reads CASSLGGTGELFF. The CDR3 DNA reads TGTGCCAGCAGCTTGGGGGGGACCGGGGAGCTGTTTTTT. Variable domain in full (rest from reference TRBV5-6 and TRBJ2-2): DAGVTQSPTHLIKTRGQQVTLRCSPKSGHDTVSWYQQALGQGPQFIFQYYEEEERQRGNFPDRFSGHQFPNYSSELNVNALLLGDSALYLCASSLGGTGELFFGEGSRLTVL.

The V call is TRBV19, the J call TRBJ1-6, with D perhaps TRBD1 (5 bases). The CDR3 runs 19 residues. V lost 4 bases and J lost 0, with 19 bases in between. Looked up from germline, CDR1 is LNHDA and CDR2 is SQIVND (reference sequence). The CDR3 protein is CASSRTTVGTDSYNSPLHF. The CDR3 DNA is TGTGCCAGTAGTAGGACCACCGTCGGGACGGACTCCTATAATTCACCCCTCCACTTT. Full variable domain (missing parts from reference TRBV19 and TRBJ1-6): DGGITQSPKYLFRKEGQNVTLSCEQNLNHDAMYWYRQDPGQGLRLIYYSQIVNDFQKGDIAEGYSVSREKKESFPLTVTSAQKNPTAFYLCASSRTTVGTDSYNSPLHFGNGTRLTVT.

The genes are TRBV7-9 and TRBJ2-5; D gene ambiguous. The CDR3 consists of 13 residues. Germline CDR1 reads SEHNR; CDR2 reads FQNEAQ (reference sequence). V lost 5 bases, J lost 5 bases, and 12 bases lay in between. In DNA, the CDR3 is TGTGCCAGCAGCCTCCTTACTGGGGAGACCCAGTACTTC. Translating gives CASSLLTGETQYF.

The J gene is TRBJ1-5, the V gene TRBV19; D gene ambiguous. Deletions cut 5 bases from V and 0 bases from J, with 14 bases between. This CDR3 comprises 16 residues. Looked up from germline, CDR1 is LNHDA and CDR2 is SQIVND (reference sequence). The CDR3 here is CASSLNDIYSNQPQHF. For the CDR3, the DNA is TGTGCCAGTAGTCTAAACGACATATATAGCAATCAGCCCCAGCATTTT.